The 14 T cell receptor beta chains presented below share a single source sample, sequenced in a study of cytomegalovirus exposure and HLA in healthy donors. Method: immunoSEQ multiplex PCR; TCRdb's copy keeps in-frame clones and lacks some. The sample includes 180,000 or so clones, approximately 90% of them seen just once. Material for sequencing was PBMCs. These receptors all stem from a woman under 40 in good health and CMV-seronegative.

V gene TRBV7-9 combines with J gene TRBJ2-1; 11 nucleotides align to TRBD2. Germline assignment: CDR1 SEHNR and CDR2 FQNEAQ (reference sequence). CDR3 size: 15 residues. V lost 6 bases, J lost 9 bases, and 10 bases stayed unmatched. DNA of the CDR3: TGTGCCAGCAGTTTTAGCGGGGGGGCGGGTGGTGAGCAGTTCTTC. Amino acids: CASSFSGGAGGEQFF.

V and J are TRBV11-1 and TRBJ2-7; TRBD1 agrees at 8 bases. From germline, CDR1 is SGHAT and CDR2 FQDESV (reference sequence). Trimming removed 10 bases from V and 1 base from J; junction bases left unmatched: 6. The length of the CDR3 is 13 residues. Here the CDR3 reads CAIRGRESYEQYF. The CDR3 DNA follows: TGTGCCATCAGGGGGCGCGAATCCTACGAGCAGTACTTC.

The chain couples TRBV14 to TRBJ2-7; tentatively, D is TRBD2 (6 bases). This CDR3 comprises 14 residues. Between the trimmed V and J ends, which lost 4 bases and 5 bases, there was a span of 15 bases. Germline CDR1 is SGHDN and CDR2 is FVKESK. For the CDR3, the DNA is TGTGCCAGCAGCCCCCGGGACTGGTATCACGAGCAGTACTTC. Residues: CASSPRDWYHEQYF.

In this sample, this clone turned up a few times. The chain combines TRBV7-2 with TRBJ2-1, with 9 positions matching TRBD1. V was pared by 4 bases and J by 1 base, with 2 bases of the junction left unmatched. Germline loops: CDR1 SGHTA, CDR2 FQGNSA. This CDR3 comprises 15 residues. The CDR3 protein is CASSSGTGSYNEQFF. The CDR3 nucleotides read TGTGCCAGCAGCTCCGGGACAGGGTCCTACAATGAGCAGTTCTTC.

The V call is TRBV12-5, the J call TRBJ1-4, with 9 nucleotides matching TRBD1. The CDR3 spans 15 residues. Losses at the gene ends were 6 bases for V and 7 bases for J; bases not matched to a gene: 9. Germline assignment: CDR1 LGHNT and CDR2 FRNRAP. This CDR3 is CASGKDRGLGEKLFF. The DNA for the CDR3 is TGTGCTAGTGGGAAGGACAGGGGATTAGGTGAAAAACTGTTTTTT.

This chain joins TRBV30 and TRBJ2-7, with 8 bases lining up with TRBD2. Germline lookup yields CDR1 GTSNPN and CDR2 SVGIG (reference sequence). The V and J ends lost 8 bases and 3 bases, in that order; junction bases with no gene match: 6. This CDR3 comprises 12 residues. The CDR3 DNA sequence: TGTGCCCATACCGGGGGGGGCTACGAGCAGTACTTC. Its translation: CAHTGGGYEQYF.

This clone was picked up a small number of times. J is TRBJ1-1 and V is TRBV6-5, with TRBD1 identical over 7 bases. The CDR3 loop spans 14 amino acids. The germline CDR1 and CDR2 sequences are MNHEY and SVGAGI. J gave up 5 bases and V 2 bases, and 5 bases lay outside the gene matches. The CDR3 DNA sequence: TGTGCCAGCAGTTACAAGGGGGCAGGTACTGAAGCTTTCTTT. Its protein is CASSYKGAGTEAFF.

The chain couples TRBV5-1 to TRBJ1-3; TRBD1 agrees at 7 bases. This CDR3 is 17 amino acids long. The germline V gene has CDR1 SGHRS and CDR2 YFSETQ. V trimming: 1 base; J trimming: 2 bases; junction bases outside the gene matches: 9. CDR3 in amino acids: CASSLMGQGVAGNTIYF. The CDR3 nucleotides are TGCGCCAGCAGCTTGATGGGTCAGGGGGTTGCTGGAAACACCATATATTTT.

The rearrangement uses TRBV2 and TRBJ2-5, with D perhaps TRBD1 (5 bases). In germline, CDR1 is SNHLY, CDR2 FYNNEI. Trimming stripped 4 bases from V and 5 bases from J, with 8 bases between. This CDR3 spans 12 amino acids. The CDR3: CASSGPGETQYF. The CDR3 DNA sequence: TGTGCCAGCAGTGGCCCAGGGGAGACCCAGTACTTC.

In its sample, this clone was seen a few times. The chain combines TRBV27 with TRBJ1-5; D is unclear. The CDR3 has 14 amino acids. Germline V gene data show CDR1 as MNHEY and CDR2 as SMNVEV (reference sequence). The germline V and J ends were trimmed by 4 bases and 0 bases, with 7 bases remaining between them. CDR3 sequence (DNA): TGTGCCAGCAGTTCATTGTTTAGCAATCAGCCCCAGCATTTT. It yields the protein CASSSLFSNQPQHF.

The chain's CDR3 is CASSYSNSGYSYEQYF. The CDR3 DNA follows: TGTGCCAGCAGTTACTCAAACTCGGGGTACTCCTACGAGCAGTACTTC. The V gene is TRBV6-5, the J gene TRBJ2-7; possibly TRBD2 for D (5 bases). Germline V gene data show CDR1 as MNHEY and CDR2 as SVGAGI. With 0 bases removed from V and 0 bases from J, the gap between germline ends came to 12 bases. CDR3 length: 16 amino acids.

The chain couples TRBV7-2 to TRBJ2-5, with no clear D. The CDR3 contains 13 residues. Germline V lookup: CDR1 SGHTA, CDR2 FQGNSA. The V gene lost 4 bases and the J gene lost 4 bases, with 10 bases spanning the gap. This CDR3 reads CASSSSGSETQYF. The DNA for the CDR3 is TGTGCCAGCAGCTCTAGTGGGTCAGAGACCCAGTACTTC. The whole variable domain, filled in from reference TRBV7-2 and TRBJ2-5, reads GAGVSQSPSNKVTEKGKDVELRCDPISGHTALYWYRQSLGQGLEFLIYFQGNSAPDKSGLPSDRFSAERTGGSVSTLTIQRTQQEDSAVYLCASSSSGSETQYFGPGTRLLVL.

This sequence joins TRBV6-5 and TRBJ2-3; 10 bases fit TRBD2. J was trimmed by 2 bases and V by 9 bases; bases with no gene match: 5. The CDR3 spans 14 residues. The germline CDR1 and CDR2 sequences are MNHEY and SVGAGI. CDR3 nucleotides: TGTGCCAGTTATAGCGGGGGGATCACAGATACGCAGTATTTT. Its protein product is CASYSGGITDTQYF.

The chain recombines TRBV19 with TRBJ2-7, with 7 bases aligning to TRBD1. Germline-derived CDR1 and CDR2 are LNHDA and SQIVND (reference sequence). The J segment lost 2 bases and the V segment lost 4 bases, leaving 8 bases of the junction unmatched. The length of the CDR3 is 15 residues. The CDR3 DNA is TGTGCCAGTAGTAACCCGGGGACAGTGACCTACGAGCAGTACTTC. Translation: CASSNPGTVTYEQYF. Filled out from reference TRBV19 and TRBJ2-7, the complete variable domain reads DGGITQSPKYLFRKEGQNVTLSCEQNLNHDAMYWYRQDPGQGLRLIYYSQIVNDFQKGDIAEGYSVSREKKESFPLTVTSAQKNPTAFYLCASSNPGTVTYEQYFGPGTRLTVT.